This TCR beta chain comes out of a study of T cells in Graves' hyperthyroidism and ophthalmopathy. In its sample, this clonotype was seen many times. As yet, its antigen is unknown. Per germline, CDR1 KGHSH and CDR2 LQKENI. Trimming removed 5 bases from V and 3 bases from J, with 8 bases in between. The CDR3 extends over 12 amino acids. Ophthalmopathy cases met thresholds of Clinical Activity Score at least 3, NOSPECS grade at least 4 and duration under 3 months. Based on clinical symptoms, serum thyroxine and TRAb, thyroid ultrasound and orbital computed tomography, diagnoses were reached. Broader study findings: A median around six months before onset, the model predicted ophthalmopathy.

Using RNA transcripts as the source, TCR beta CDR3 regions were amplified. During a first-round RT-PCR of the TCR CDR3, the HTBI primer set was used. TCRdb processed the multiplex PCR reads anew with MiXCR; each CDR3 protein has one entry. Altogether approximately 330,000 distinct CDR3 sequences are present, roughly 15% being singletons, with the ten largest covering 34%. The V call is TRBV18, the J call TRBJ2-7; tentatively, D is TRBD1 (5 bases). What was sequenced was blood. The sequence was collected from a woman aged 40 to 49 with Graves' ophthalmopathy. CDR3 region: CASSMQGYEQYF. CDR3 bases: TGTGCCAGCTCAATGCAGGGCTACGAGCAGTACTTC.